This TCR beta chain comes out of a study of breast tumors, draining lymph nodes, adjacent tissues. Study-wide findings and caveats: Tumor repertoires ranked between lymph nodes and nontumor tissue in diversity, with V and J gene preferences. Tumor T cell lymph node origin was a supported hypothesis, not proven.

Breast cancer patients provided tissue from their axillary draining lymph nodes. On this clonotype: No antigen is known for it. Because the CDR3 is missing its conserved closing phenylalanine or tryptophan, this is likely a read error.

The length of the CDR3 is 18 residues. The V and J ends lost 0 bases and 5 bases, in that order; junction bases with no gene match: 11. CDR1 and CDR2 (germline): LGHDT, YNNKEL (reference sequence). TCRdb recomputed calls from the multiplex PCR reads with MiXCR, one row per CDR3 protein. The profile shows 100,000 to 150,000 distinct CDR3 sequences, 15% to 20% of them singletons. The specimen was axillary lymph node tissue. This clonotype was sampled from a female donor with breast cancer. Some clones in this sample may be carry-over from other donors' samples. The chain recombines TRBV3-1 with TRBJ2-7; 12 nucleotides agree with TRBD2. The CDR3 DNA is TGTGCCAGCAGCCAAGATAGTCTAGCGGGAGGGCCGGGGAACGAGCAGTACTGC. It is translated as CASSQDSLAGGPGNEQYC.